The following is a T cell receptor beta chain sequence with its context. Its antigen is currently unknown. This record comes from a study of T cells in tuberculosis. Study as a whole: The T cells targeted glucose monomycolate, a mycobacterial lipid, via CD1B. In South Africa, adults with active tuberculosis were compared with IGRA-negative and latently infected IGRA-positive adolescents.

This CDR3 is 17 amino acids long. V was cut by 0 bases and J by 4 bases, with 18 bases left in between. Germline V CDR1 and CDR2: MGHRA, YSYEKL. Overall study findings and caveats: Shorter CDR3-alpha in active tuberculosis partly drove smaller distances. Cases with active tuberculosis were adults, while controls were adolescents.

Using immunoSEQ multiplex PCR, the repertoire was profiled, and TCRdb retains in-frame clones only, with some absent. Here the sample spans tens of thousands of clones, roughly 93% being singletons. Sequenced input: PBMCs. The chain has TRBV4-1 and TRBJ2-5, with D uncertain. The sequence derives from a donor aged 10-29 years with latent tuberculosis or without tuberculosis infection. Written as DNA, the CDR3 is TGCGCCAGCAGCCAAGAACCGCCGGGTCCGTCGGGAGAGACCCAGTACTTC. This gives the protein CASSQEPPGPSGETQYF.